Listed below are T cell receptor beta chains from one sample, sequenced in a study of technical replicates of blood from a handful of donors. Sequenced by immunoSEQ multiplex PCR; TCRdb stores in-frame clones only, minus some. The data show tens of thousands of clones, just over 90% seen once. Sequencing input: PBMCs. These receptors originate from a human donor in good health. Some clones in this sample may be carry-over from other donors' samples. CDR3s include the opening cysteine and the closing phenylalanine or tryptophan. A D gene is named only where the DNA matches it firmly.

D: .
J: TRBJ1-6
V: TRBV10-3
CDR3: CAVRAVENSPLHF

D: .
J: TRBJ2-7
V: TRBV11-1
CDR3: CASSLGEAPEFYEQYF

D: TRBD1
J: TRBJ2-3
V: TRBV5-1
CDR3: CASSFTGQEFTDTQYF

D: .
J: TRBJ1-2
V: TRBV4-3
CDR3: CASSLRGSSNYGYTF

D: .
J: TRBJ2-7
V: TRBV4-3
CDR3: CASSQDSVSYEQYF

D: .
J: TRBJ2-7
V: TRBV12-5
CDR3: CASALLGAGEQYF

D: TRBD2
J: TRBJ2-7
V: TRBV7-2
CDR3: CASSLRLAGGSEQYF

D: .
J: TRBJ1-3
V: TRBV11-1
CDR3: CASSSRGVGNTIYF

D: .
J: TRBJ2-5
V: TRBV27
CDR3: CASSQGGETQYF

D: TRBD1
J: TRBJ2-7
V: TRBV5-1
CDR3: CASSPLGQWPAYEQYF

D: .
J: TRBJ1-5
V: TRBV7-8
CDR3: CASSLAPGTQPQHF

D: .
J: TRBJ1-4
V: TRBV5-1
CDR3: CASSLFSPEGGLFF

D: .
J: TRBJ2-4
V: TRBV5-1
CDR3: CASSPENIRQGALGWGDKNIQYF

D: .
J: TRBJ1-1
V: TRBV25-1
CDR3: CASSGGRRPEAFF

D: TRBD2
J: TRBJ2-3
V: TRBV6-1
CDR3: CASRAGTSGTDTQYF

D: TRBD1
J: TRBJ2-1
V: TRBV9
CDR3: CASSLGQGASVEQFF

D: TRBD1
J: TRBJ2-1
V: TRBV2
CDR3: CATVSRGWGNEQFF